This T cell receptor (beta chain) was identified during a study of T cell repertoires in cytomegalovirus infection. Study in general: Carrying CMV and the relevant HLA type showed in public TCR beta signatures.

V shed 5 bases, J shed 0 bases, and the junction held 7 bases outside the gene matches. Germline lookup yields CDR1 SGHVT and CDR2 SQSDAQ. The CDR3 runs to 16 residues. Study results and caveats: HLA-C-restricted CMV-specific TCR beta clonotypes were dominant in the ex vivo response.

TCRdb recomputed calls from the reads with MiXCR, one row per CDR3 protein. The sample has around 190,000 distinct CDR3 sequences, around 15% seen once. Remarks on this clonotype: Its target is not known.

The receptor's source is a human donor in good health (CMV status not recorded). Some clones in this sample may be carry-over from other donors' samples. Sequencing was performed on PBMCs. The rearrangement uses TRBV7-4 and TRBJ1-3, with 7 bases fitting TRBD1. The CDR3: CASSPPGQTSGNTIYF. For the CDR3, the DNA is TGTGCCAGCAGCCCCCCGGGACAGACCTCTGGAAACACCATATATTTT.